The 13 T cell receptor beta chains given below trace back to one sample, sequenced in a study of beta chain features in type 1 diabetes. Expressed TCRB transcripts were sequenced because the isolated RNA had all been reverse transcribed beforehand. The assay was immunoSEQ multiplex PCR, and TCRdb's table has in-frame clones only and misses some. The sample shows around 300,000 clones, 11% to 15% of them seen only once. The sample consisted of central memory CD4+ T cells from blood. These TCRs come from a man aged 25 to 40 in good health.

The chain joins TRBV5-6 to TRBJ2-5; no definite D call. Per germline, CDR1 SGHDT and CDR2 YYEEEE. Trimming took 6 bases from V and 4 from J, leaving 16 bases between them. This CDR3 region has 14 residues. The CDR3 is CASTTDQPSETQYF. In DNA form, the CDR3 reads TGTGCCAGCACCACCGATCAGCCATCAGAGACCCAGTACTTC.

This clone was detected only a few times. Here the CDR3 reads CASSQVAGYEQYF. CDR3 DNA sequence: TGTGCCAGCAGCCAAGTAGCAGGCTACGAGCAGTACTTC. This sequence joins TRBV14 and TRBJ2-5; D unclear. The DNA matches TRBJ2-7 better at its end, which makes the J call doubtful. Germline values: CDR1 SGHDN, CDR2 FVKESK. The CDR3 has 13 residues.

This clone showed up just a few times. The chain joins TRBV7-8 to TRBJ2-5; D not resolved. This CDR3 region has 13 residues. Trimming left V 2 bases short and J 1 base short, with 5 bases between. CDR1 is SGHVS, CDR2 FQNEAQ, per germline. The CDR3, as DNA: TGTGCCAGCAGCTTACGGCCCCAAGAGACCCAGTACTTC. Translating gives CASSLRPQETQYF.

CDR3 coding DNA: TGTGCCAGCAGCTTAGCCGTAGCGAGCGGGAGTCAGACCCAGTACTTC. This sequence encodes CASSLAVASGSQTQYF. The V and J genes are TRBV7-2 and TRBJ2-5; TRBD2 matches at 8 bases. With 0 bases clipped from V and 6 bases from J, the junction kept 9 bases outside the gene matches. CDR3 length: 16 amino acids. From germline, CDR1 is SGHTA and CDR2 FQGNSA.

The chain recombines TRBV5-1 with TRBJ2-7; TRBD1 matches 7 bases. CDR3 length equals 13 residues. Germline V lookup: CDR1 SGHRS, CDR2 YFSETQ. Losses at the gene ends were 3 bases for V and 3 bases for J; bases not matched to a gene: 3. The CDR3 is CASSSTGSYEQYF. In nucleotides, the CDR3 is TGCGCCAGCAGCTCGACAGGGAGCTACGAGCAGTACTTC.

This chain links TRBV6-6 with TRBJ2-1; D perhaps matches TRBD2 (7 bases). The germline V gene has CDR1 MNHNY and CDR2 SVGAGI (reference sequence). This CDR3 is 14 amino acids long. Trimming removed 5 bases from V and 3 bases from J, with 11 bases in between. DNA for the CDR3: TGTGCCAGCAGTGCGGGGGCAAACTACAATGAGCAGTTCTTC. The encoded protein is CASSAGANYNEQFF.

There are a few counts of this clone. The V gene is TRBV14, the J gene TRBJ2-1; no clear D gene. Trimming removed 1 base from V and 7 bases from J, with 11 bases in between. The CDR3 extends over 14 amino acids. The germline gives CDR1 SGHDN, CDR2 FVKESK. In DNA form, the CDR3 reads TGTGCCAGCAGCCAAGTGAAAGGATTTAATGAGCAGTTCTTC. Protein product: CASSQVKGFNEQFF.

This clone was found a few times. This sequence joins TRBV19 and TRBJ1-6, with 10 bases aligning to TRBD1. The ends lost 4 bases at V and 13 bases at J; junction bases unmatched: 7. The CDR3 is 14 residues long. The V gene's germline CDR1 is LNHDA and CDR2 SQIVND (reference sequence). CDR3 region: CASSTSGTGAPLHF. Written as DNA, the CDR3 is TGTGCCAGTAGTACCTCCGGGACAGGGGCCCCCCTCCACTTT.

This clone was recorded a few times. The genes are TRBV30 and TRBJ1-5; D is uncertain. Per the germline V gene, CDR1 is GTSNPN and CDR2 is SVGIG (reference sequence). The CDR3 covers 13 residues. V shed 1 base and J shed 7 bases, with 11 bases lying between them. Here the CDR3 reads CAWSDKFGQPQHF. The CDR3 region has the DNA TGTGCCTGGAGTGACAAGTTCGGGCAGCCCCAGCATTTT.

This clone was picked up a small number of times. This sequence joins TRBV5-1 and TRBJ2-7; D is unclear. Trimming took 5 bases from V and 0 from J, leaving 12 bases between them. The germline V gene has CDR1 SGHRS and CDR2 YFSETQ. This CDR3 comprises 14 residues. The CDR3 here is CASSPDPSSYEQYV. DNA for the CDR3: TGCGCCAGCAGTCCGGACCCCAGCTCCTACGAGCAGTACGTC.

This clone has a handful of counts. The V and J genes are TRBV6-5 and TRBJ2-2, with 11 nucleotides matching TRBD1. Germline V gene data show CDR1 as MNHEY and CDR2 as SVGAGI. J gave up 4 bases and V 4 bases, and 5 bases lay outside the gene matches. The CDR3 extends over 16 amino acids. The CDR3 here is CASSFGQGATTGELFF. The CDR3 coding sequence is TGTGCCAGCAGTTTTGGACAGGGGGCGACCACCGGGGAGCTGTTTTTT.

This clone was observed a handful of times. The rearrangement joins TRBV5-1 to TRBJ2-1; TRBD2 aligns across 10 bases. The CDR3 has 17 residues. Germline assignment: CDR1 SGHRS and CDR2 YFSETQ. The V gene end was trimmed by 1 base and the J gene end by 5 bases; junction bases not matched to a gene: 9. CDR3 sequence: CASSLRATSGEHNEQFF. The CDR3 DNA reads as TGCGCCAGCAGCTTGCGGGCTACTAGCGGGGAGCACAATGAGCAGTTCTTC. Full variable domain (remainder filled in from reference TRBV5-1 and TRBJ2-1): KAGVTQTPRYLIKTRGQQVTLSCSPISGHRSVSWYQQTPGQGLQFLFEYFSETQRNKGNFPGRFSGRQFSNSRSEMNVSTLELGDSALYLCASSLRATSGEHNEQFFGPGTRLTVL.

The V gene is TRBV4-1, the J gene TRBJ2-5, with D perhaps TRBD1 or TRBD2 (6 bases each). Trimming took off 3 bases at V and 5 bases at J, with 10 bases between the two ends. CDR1 and CDR2 from the germline V gene are MGHRA and YSYEKL. CDR3 length equals 13 residues. The DNA of the CDR3 is TGCGCCAGCAGCCACCTAGGGGGGGAGACCCAGTACTTC. Its translation: CASSHLGGETQYF.